Here is one TCR beta chain with its context. The target of this receptor is not known. From each donor, a 2.5 ml peripheral blood sample was drawn into PAXgene tubes and stored at -80 degrees C. Without any T cell sorting, total RNA was extracted from whole blood using the PAXgene blood miRNA kit on an automated QIAcube. Peripheral blood from monozygotic twin pairs, either concordant or discordant for inflammatory bowel disease, underwent deep TCRalpha and TCRbeta repertoire profiling that used unique molecular barcoding. Smoking habits were recorded for all twin pairs, with individuals classified as current, former or never smokers. This entry comes from a study of monozygotic twins with inflammatory bowel disease (dated by TCRdb to 2018 to 2020). About the full investigation: A total of approximately 30 monozygotic twin pairs were included in the full study, comprising nine German pairs (four IBD-concordant, five IBD-discordant) and 19 IBD-discordant Danish pairs. Within discordant pairs, disease-associated traits were sought mainly by comparing IBD patients with their genetically identical healthy co-twins. Each individual had, on average, about 151 000 unique TCRalpha sequences and 181 000 unique TCRbeta sequences available for analysis.

Points the paper makes about the study in general: Repertoire similarity did not differ between concordant and discordant twins, possibly due to limited statistical power. Background noise and inter-individual variability may have been introduced into the repertoires by the differing immunosuppressive treatments among patients. No single strong signal or clonotype linked to IBD turned up in the results, so the idea that one exists was not supported. Different T cell subtypes could not be distinguished in the analysis. Measured by the inverse Simpson index, TCRbeta repertoire diversity was lower in IBD patients than in their healthy co-twins. Fewer clonotypes were shared with other individuals by IBD patients than by healthy twins, most markedly in patients showing signs of disease activity.

Library preparation employed 5' RACE. The input for every TCR library was approximately 3,500 ng of total RNA. For each sample, cDNA synthesis was carried out in eight separate reactions using SMARTScribe reverse transcriptase. During cDNA synthesis, template switching was used to introduce unique molecular identifiers that contained a 6-nucleotide sample barcode. TCRalpha and TCRbeta cDNA was amplified in two nested PCRs of about 16 and 10 cycles, and bead purification was carried out after each PCR. Before amplification, the cDNA was both treated with uracil DNA-glycosylase and purified with the QIAquick PCR purification kit. The second PCR was the step at which Illumina TruSeq-compatible adapters and sample-specific barcodes were added. Library quality and concentration were assessed using TapeStation and Qubit, and about 5 ng of each library was pooled. Pooled libraries were sequenced on an Illumina HiSeq2500 single-index Rapid Run with 2 x 100 bp reads and custom sequencing primers. As for the authors' bioinformatics: UMI-based consensus assembly with MiGEC version 1.2.6 was used to correct PCR and sequencing errors. MiXCR version 2.1.1 was used for V(D)J alignment, clonotype assembly and CDR3 extraction. To normalise gene usage, clonotype sharing and MAIT/NKT TCR abundance, the analysis used the top 1000, 10 000 and 20 000 clonotypes per sample. Diversity was computed as the inverse Simpson index with the vegan R package after downsampling to 27 000 UMIs. Statistical testing used paired Mann-Whitney U tests on the discordant twin pairs and applied Benjamini-Hochberg correction for multiple testing. After reprocessing by TCRdb, each CDR3 protein sequence is one entry, and no DNA is given. TCRdb, rather than the study authors, made the V and J calls. The table for this sample shows 300,000 to 400,000 distinct CDR3 sequences. 2% to 2.5% of the sample rests with the top ten.

Sequenced sample: blood. This receptor was taken from a human donor with ulcerative colitis or Crohn's disease, or a healthy co-twin of an affected twin (not recorded which).

The CDR3 amino acid sequence is: CATSRVVNQPQHF. The chain is encoded by TRBV15 joined to TRBJ1-5. The germline V gene encodes CDR1 LNHNV and CDR2 YYDKDF (reference sequence). The CDR3 numbers 13 residues from cysteine through phenylalanine. No DNA is listed.